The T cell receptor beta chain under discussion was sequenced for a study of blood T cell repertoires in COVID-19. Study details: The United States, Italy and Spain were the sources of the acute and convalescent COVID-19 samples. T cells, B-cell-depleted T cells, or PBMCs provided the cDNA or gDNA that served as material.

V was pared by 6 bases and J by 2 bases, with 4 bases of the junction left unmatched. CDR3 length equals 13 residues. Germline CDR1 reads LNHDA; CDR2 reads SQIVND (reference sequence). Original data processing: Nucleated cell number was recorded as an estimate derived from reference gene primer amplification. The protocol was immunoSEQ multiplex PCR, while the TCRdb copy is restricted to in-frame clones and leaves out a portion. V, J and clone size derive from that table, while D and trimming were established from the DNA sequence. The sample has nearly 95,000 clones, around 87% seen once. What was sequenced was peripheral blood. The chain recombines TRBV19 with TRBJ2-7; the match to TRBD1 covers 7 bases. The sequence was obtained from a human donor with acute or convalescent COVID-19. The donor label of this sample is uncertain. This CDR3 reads CASSNRGAYEQYF. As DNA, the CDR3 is TGTGCCAGTAGCAACAGGGGAGCCTACGAGCAGTACTTC.